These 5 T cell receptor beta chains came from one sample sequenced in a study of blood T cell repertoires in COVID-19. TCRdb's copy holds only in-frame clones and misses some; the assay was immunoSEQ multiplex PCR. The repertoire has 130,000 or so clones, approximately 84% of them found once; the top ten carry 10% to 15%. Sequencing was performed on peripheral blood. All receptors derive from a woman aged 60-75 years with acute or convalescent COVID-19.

CDR3 in amino acids: CAISETGRFSYEQYF. In nucleotides, the CDR3 is TGTGCCATCAGTGAGACAGGACGATTCTCCTACGAGCAGTACTTC. V gene TRBV10-3 combines with J gene TRBJ2-7, with D possibly matching TRBD1 (5 bases). Germline V gives CDR1 ENHRY, CDR2 SYGVKD. V dropped 2 bases and J dropped 0 bases, with 11 bases sitting between them. The CDR3 extends over 15 amino acids.

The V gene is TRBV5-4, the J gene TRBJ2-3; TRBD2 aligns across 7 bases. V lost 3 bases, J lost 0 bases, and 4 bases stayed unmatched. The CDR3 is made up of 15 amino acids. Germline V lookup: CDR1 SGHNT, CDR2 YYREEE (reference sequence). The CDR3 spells CASSSGGISTDTQYF. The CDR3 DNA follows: TGTGCCAGCAGCTCCGGGGGGATTAGCACAGATACGCAGTATTTT. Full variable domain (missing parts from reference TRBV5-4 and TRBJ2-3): ETGVTQSPTHLIKTRGQQVTLRCSSQSGHNTVSWYQQALGQGPQFIFQYYREEENGRGNFPPRFSGLQFPNYSSELNVNALELDDSALYLCASSSGGISTDTQYFGPGTRLTVL.

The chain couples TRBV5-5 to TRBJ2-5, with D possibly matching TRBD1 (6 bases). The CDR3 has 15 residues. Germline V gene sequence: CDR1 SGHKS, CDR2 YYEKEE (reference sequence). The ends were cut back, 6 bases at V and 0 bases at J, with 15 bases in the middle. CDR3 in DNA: TGTGCCAGCACGTCACGACAGGCCTACCAAGAGACCCAGTACTTC. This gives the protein CASTSRQAYQETQYF.

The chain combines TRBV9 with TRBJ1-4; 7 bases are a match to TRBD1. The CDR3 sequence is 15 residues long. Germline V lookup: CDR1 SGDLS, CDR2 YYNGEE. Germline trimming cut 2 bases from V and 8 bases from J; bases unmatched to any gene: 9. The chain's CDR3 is CASSVTGRGEEKLFF. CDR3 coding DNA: TGTGCCAGCAGCGTCACCGGCAGGGGGGAGGAAAAACTGTTTTTT.

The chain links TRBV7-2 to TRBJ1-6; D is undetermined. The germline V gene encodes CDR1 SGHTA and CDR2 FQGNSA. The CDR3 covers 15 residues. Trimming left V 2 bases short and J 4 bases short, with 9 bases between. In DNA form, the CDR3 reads TGTGCCAGCAGCTTAAGACGGGAGTATAATTCACCCCTCCACTTT. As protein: CASSLRREYNSPLHF.